The source of this T cell receptor (beta chain) is a study of T cell repertoires and HLA-DP antigens. CD4+ cells expanded for about two weeks were restimulated about 25 h with allogeneic-DPB1 HeLa cells. Stimulation used HeLa cells expressing transduced HLA-DPA1/DPB1, HLA-DM, invariant chain and CD80. Average purity of the negatively selected CD4+ T cells was 97.7%. TCRdb keeps only in-frame clones here, not all; method: immunoSEQ multiplex PCR. The table lists under 5,000 clones, around 76% of them singletons. From germline, CDR1 is MDHEN and CDR2 SYDVKM. This CDR3 comprises 14 residues. Trimming stripped 3 bases from V and 1 base from J, with 7 bases between.

This clonotype originated in a woman aged 18-30 years in good health and CMV-seronegative. J is TRBJ1-3 and V is TRBV28, with D possibly being TRBD1 (5 bases). The sequenced sample consisted of CD137- CD4+ T cells from cultured PBMCs. CDR3 bases: TGTGCCAGCAGTTTTGCAGGGTCTGGAAACACCATATATTTT. It yields the protein CASSFAGSGNTIYF.